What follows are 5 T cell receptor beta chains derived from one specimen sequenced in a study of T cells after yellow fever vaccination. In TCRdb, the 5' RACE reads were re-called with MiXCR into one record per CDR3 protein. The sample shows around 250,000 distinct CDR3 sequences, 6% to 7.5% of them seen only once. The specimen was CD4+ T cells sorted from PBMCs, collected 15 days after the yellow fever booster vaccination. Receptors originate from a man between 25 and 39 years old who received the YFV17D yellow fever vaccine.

This chain's CDR3 is CASSLGTGSAHGEAFF. As DNA, the CDR3 is TGTGCCAGCAGTTTGGGGACAGGCTCGGCGCACGGTGAAGCTTTCTTT. The rearrangement uses TRBV12-3 or TRBV12-4 and TRBJ1-1; 8 nucleotides agree with TRBD1. V shed 3 bases and J 7 bases; nucleotides not matched to a gene: 13. This CDR3 contains 16 residues.

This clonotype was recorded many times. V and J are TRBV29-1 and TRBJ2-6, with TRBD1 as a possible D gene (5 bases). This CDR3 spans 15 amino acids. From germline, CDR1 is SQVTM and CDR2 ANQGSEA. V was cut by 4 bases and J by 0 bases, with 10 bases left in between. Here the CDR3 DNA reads TGCAGCGTTGTCGCAGGGTCCTCTGGGGCCAACGTCCTGACTTTC. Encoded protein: CSVVAGSSGANVLTF. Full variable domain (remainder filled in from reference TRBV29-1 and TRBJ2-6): SAVISQKPSRDICQRGTSLTIQCQVDSQVTMMFWYRQQPGQSLTLIATANQGSEATYESGFVIDKFPISRPNLTFSTLTVSNMSPEDSSIYLCSVVAGSSGANVLTFGAGSRLTVL.

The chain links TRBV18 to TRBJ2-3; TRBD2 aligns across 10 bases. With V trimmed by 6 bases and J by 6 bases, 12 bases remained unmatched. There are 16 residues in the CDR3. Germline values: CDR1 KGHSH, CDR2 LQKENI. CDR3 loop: CASSLGTSAKGDTQYF. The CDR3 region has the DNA TGTGCCAGCTCCCTCGGGACTAGCGCTAAGGGGGATACGCAGTATTTT. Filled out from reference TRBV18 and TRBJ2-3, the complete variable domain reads NAGVMQNPRHLVRRRGQEARLRCSPMKGHSHVYWYRQLPEEGLKFMVYLQKENIIDESGMPKERFSAEFPKEGPSILRIQQVVRGDSAAYFCASSLGTSAKGDTQYFGPGTRLTVL.

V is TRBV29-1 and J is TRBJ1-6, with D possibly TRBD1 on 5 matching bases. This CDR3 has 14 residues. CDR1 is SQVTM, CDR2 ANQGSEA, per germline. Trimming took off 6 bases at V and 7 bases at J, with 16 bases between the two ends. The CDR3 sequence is CSVTTGHSNSPLHF. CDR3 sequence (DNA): TGCAGCGTAACCACCGGACACTCGAATTCACCCCTCCACTTT. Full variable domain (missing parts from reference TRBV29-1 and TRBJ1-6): SAVISQKPSRDICQRGTSLTIQCQVDSQVTMMFWYRQQPGQSLTLIATANQGSEATYESGFVIDKFPISRPNLTFSTLTVSNMSPEDSSIYLCSVTTGHSNSPLHFGNGTRLTVT.

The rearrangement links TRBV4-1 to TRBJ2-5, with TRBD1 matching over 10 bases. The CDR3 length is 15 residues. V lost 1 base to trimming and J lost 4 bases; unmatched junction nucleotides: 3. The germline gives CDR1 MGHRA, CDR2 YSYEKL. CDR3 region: CASSQGQGAGETQYF. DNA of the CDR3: TGCGCCAGCAGCCAAGGACAGGGGGCAGGAGAGACCCAGTACTTC.